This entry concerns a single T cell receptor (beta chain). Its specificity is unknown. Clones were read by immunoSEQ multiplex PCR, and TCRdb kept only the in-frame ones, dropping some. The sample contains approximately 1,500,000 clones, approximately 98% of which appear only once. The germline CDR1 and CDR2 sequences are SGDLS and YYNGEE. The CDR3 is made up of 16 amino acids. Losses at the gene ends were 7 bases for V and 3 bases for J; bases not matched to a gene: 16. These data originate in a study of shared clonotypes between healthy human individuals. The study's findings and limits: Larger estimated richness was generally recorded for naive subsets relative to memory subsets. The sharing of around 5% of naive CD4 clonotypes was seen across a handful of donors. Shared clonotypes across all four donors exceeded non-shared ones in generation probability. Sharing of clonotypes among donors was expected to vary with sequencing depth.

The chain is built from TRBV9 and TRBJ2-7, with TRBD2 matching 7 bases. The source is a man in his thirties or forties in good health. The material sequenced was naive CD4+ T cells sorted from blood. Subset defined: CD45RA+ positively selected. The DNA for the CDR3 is TGTGCCAGCGCGCGTCGGGAGGCCGGAAACTTCTACGAGCAGTACTTC. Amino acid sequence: CASARREAGNFYEQYF.